Sequencing of this TCR beta chain was carried out in a study of regulatory dendritic cells for organ transplantation. Sorted T cells were CFSE-labeled and cultured approximately five days with allogeneic regulatory or mature dendritic cells at 1:10. Naive CD45RA+ and memory CD45RO+ CD4+ or CD8+ T cells were FACS-sorted. This CDR3 is 16 amino acids long. V lost 0 bases and J lost 0, with 11 bases in between. Germline V CDR1 and CDR2: MNHEY, SVGAGI. About this clone: Its matching antigen is unknown.

Study outcomes and limitations: Regulatory dendritic cells appeared to expand memory CD8+ clones less than mature ones.

Data came from immunoSEQ multiplex PCR; TCRdb stores just in-frame clones and leaves some out. The table includes about 3,700 clones, roughly three fifths detected once. The V gene is TRBV6-5, the J gene TRBJ2-5; D call uncertain. This receptor was identified in a human donor in good health. Material: memory CD8+ T cells from blood cultured with dendritic cells. Described subset: CD45RO+ memory T cells. The CDR3 DNA sequence: TGTGCCAGCAGTTACTCACTTCCACCTAACCAAGAGACCCAGTACTTC. Protein: CASSYSLPPNQETQYF.